This is a list of T cell receptor beta chains from one sample in a study of tumor-infiltrating lymphocytes in localized non-small cell lung cancer. Assay used: immunoSEQ multiplex PCR; TCRdb lists only in-frame clones, some missing. Of more than 9,500 clones listed, roughly 84% were seen once; the top ten hold roughly 8%. The source material was lung tumor tissue. All receptors derive from a human donor with non-small cell lung cancer. CDR3s include the opening cysteine and the closing phenylalanine or tryptophan. The order of the fields is V gene, clone size, D gene, J gene, CDR3 DNA, CDR3 protein. A D gene is named only where the DNA matches it firmly. Size is omitted from some rows. Given values are once, few, many or a class for expanded clones.

TRBV30	NA	NA	TRBJ2-7	TGTGCCTTCTTGGTCTCCTACGAGCAGTACTTC	CAFLVSYEQYF
TRBV2	NA	NA	TRBJ2-3	TGTGCCAGCAGTGAACGTCTACCCACAGATACGCAGTATTTT	CASSERLPTDTQYF
TRBV27	NA	NA	TRBJ2-7	TGTGCCAGCAGTTTCTCGGGAGTAAGCGAGCAGTACTTC	CASSFSGVSEQYF
TRBV6-5	NA	NA	TRBJ1-6	TGTGCCAGCAGGGCCAGGCGTACTTATAATTCACCCCTCCACTTT	CASRARRTYNSPLHF
TRBV20-1	once	NA	TRBJ2-5	TGCAGTGCTCGAGGGCTGGAGACCCAGTACTTC	CSARGLETQYF
TRBV19	NA	TRBD1	TRBJ1-2	TGTGCCAGTAGTACGACAGGGCATAACTATGGCTACACCTTC	CASSTTGHNYGYTF
TRBV30	NA	NA	TRBJ2-1	TGTGCCTGGAGTGTCTCGGGGGTTTGGAATGAGCAGTTCTTC	CAWSVSGVWNEQFF
TRBV30	NA	TRBD2	TRBJ2-1	TGTGCCTGGACCCTTGGACTAGCGGGTTACAATGAGCAGTTCTTC	CAWTLGLAGYNEQFF
TRBV2	medium-sized	TRBD2	TRBJ2-5	TGTGCCAGCATGGGACTAGCGGGAGGCGAACGAGAGACCCAGTACTTC	CASMGLAGGERETQYF
TRBV4-2	NA	NA	TRBJ2-1	TGTGCCAGCAGCCCCCCGGTCGAGCGTAAACCCTACAATGAGCAGTTCTTC	CASSPPVERKPYNEQFF
TRBV9	NA	NA	TRBJ1-3	TGTGCCAGCAGCGACAGCTCTGGAAACACCATATATTTT	CASSDSSGNTIYF
TRBV7-2	few	NA	TRBJ1-1	TGTGCCAGCAGCTTCGACAGCACTGAAGCTTTCTTT	CASSFDSTEAFF
TRBV4-1	NA	TRBD2	TRBJ2-1	TGCGCCAGCAGCTTTCATAGCGGGAGTGGGGGCACTGAGCAGTTCTTC	CASSFHSGSGGTEQFF
TRBV27	NA	TRBD1	TRBJ2-5	TGTGCCAGCAGTTCCCGACAGGGGCGAACTGGGGAGACCCAGTACTTC	CASSSRQGRTGETQYF
TRBV7-3	NA	NA	TRBJ2-5	TGTGCCAGCAGCTCAGGAGAAGAGACCCAGTACTTC	CASSSGEETQYF
TRBV7-9	NA	NA	TRBJ2-3	TGTGCCAGCAGCTTAGCGAGGCCCCCGACAGATACGCAGTATTTT	CASSLARPPTDTQYF
TRBV7-6	NA	NA	TRBJ1-6	TGTGCCAGCAGCGGGGAGTTGAGCGCCCATAATTCACCCCTCCACTTT	CASSGELSAHNSPLHF
TRBV11-3	NA	TRBD2	TRBJ2-5	TGTGCCAGCAGCAAGTCTAGCGGGTTCCAAGAGACCCAGTACTTC	CASSKSSGFQETQYF
TRBV6-5	NA	TRBD1	TRBJ2-7	TGTGCCAGCAGTTACACTACAGGGGCGGCCTCCTACGAGCAGTACTTC	CASSYTTGAASYEQYF
TRBV29-1	NA	NA	TRBJ1-2	TGCAGCTCAAACTGGGGGGATACTGGCTACACCTTC	CSSNWGDTGYTF
TRBV19	NA	NA	TRBJ2-4	TGTGCCAGTAGTAGCCCCCTTTTCGGGCGGGGTATCATTCAGTACTTC	CASSSPLFGRGIIQYF
TRBV9	NA	NA	TRBJ1-6	TGTGCCAGCAGCGTAGGGGGGACAAATCGTAATTCACCCCTCCACTTT	CASSVGGTNRNSPLHF
TRBV7-2	NA	TRBD1	TRBJ1-1	TGTGCCAGCAGCTTACTGACAGGGTGGGGGAACACTGAAGCTTTCTTT	CASSLLTGWGNTEAFF
TRBV7-2	NA	NA	TRBJ1-6	TGTGCCAGCAGCTCTGACACTTTTTATAATTCACCCCTCCACTTT	CASSSDTFYNSPLHF
TRBV6-5	once	TRBD2	TRBJ2-7	TGTGCCAGCAGTTACTCGGGACTAGCGGGCTACGAGCAGTACTTC	CASSYSGLAGYEQYF
TRBV5-6	NA	TRBD2	TRBJ2-1	TGTGCCAGCAGCTTTTGGACTAGCGGCTACAATGAGCAGTTCTTC	CASSFWTSGYNEQFF
TRBV18	NA	NA	TRBJ2-7	TGTGCCAGCTCACCAGGGGCAAACGAGCAGTACTTC	CASSPGANEQYF
TRBV30	few	NA	TRBJ2-5	TGTGCCTCAGGGAGACCAGGGGAGACCCAGTACTTC	CASGRPGETQYF
TRBV7-9	NA	NA	TRBJ2-3	TGTGCCAGCAGCCCCCAGGGACGCACAGATACGCAGTATTTT	CASSPQGRTDTQYF
TRBV5-4	NA	NA	TRBJ2-5	TGTGCCAGCAGGGACCGGACTGCGCAAGAGACCCAGTACTTC	CASRDRTAQETQYF
TRBV30	NA	TRBD1	TRBJ1-2	TGTGCCTGGAGAGCTACAGGGGGCTCTGGCTACACCTTC	CAWRATGGSGYTF
TRBV2	NA	NA	TRBJ2-7	TGTGCCAGCGGATGGAAAACAGAGCAGTACTTC	CASGWKTEQYF
TRBV5-4	NA	NA	TRBJ2-7	TGTGCCAGCAGAGTGGACCCTTCGGGACAGCAGTACTTC	CASRVDPSGQQYF
TRBV29-1	few	TRBD1	TRBJ1-1	TGCAGCGTCCTAACTGGGACAGTGAACACTGAAGCTTTCTTT	CSVLTGTVNTEAFF
TRBV10-3	NA	TRBD2	TRBJ2-7	TGTGCCATCAGTGTATTGAGCGGGAGTAAGTACGAGCAGTACTTC	CAISVLSGSKYEQYF
TRBV11-1	NA	TRBD1	TRBJ1-4	TGTGCCAGCAGCTCTACCGGGACAGGGAATGAAAAACTGTTTTTT	CASSSTGTGNEKLFF
TRBV6-5	once	NA	TRBJ2-5	TGTGCCAGCATGAAAGAGACCCAGTACTTC	CASMKETQYF
TRBV27	NA	NA	TRBJ2-3	TGTGCCAGCAGTTCAGGGTTGGGGTGGAGCACAGATACGCAGTATTTT	CASSSGLGWSTDTQYF
TRBV11-3	NA	NA	TRBJ1-1	TGTGCCAGCAGCCGCAGGAGGGAGAATGAAGCTTTCTTT	CASSRRRENEAFF
TRBV11-2	NA	NA	TRBJ2-1	TGTGCCAGCAGCCGAACTAGGAATGAGCAGTTCTTC	CASSRTRNEQFF
TRBV7-3	NA	NA	TRBJ1-2	TGTGCCAGCAGCCTTATAGGCCCCGGGCGAGGCTACACCTTC	CASSLIGPGRGYTF
TRBV28	NA	NA	TRBJ1-2	TGTGCCAGCGGTTCTTTGGACGGTAACTATGGCTACACCTTC	CASGSLDGNYGYTF
TRBV6-1	NA	NA	TRBJ1-5	TGTGCCAGCAGTGTTGGGGGTGGCAATCAGCCCCAGCATTTT	CASSVGGGNQPQHF
TRBV2	once	NA	TRBJ1-2	TGTGCCAGCAGTGGCCAGCGGGACACCCCCTTC	CASSGQRDTPF
TRBV4-3	NA	NA	TRBJ2-1	TGCGCCAGCAGCCAAGATCGCGGACAGTACAATGAGCAGTTCTTC	CASSQDRGQYNEQFF
TRBV7-6	NA	NA	TRBJ2-3	TGTGCCAGCAGCTTAGACCCCGCGGCAGGGGGGACGCAGTATTTT	CASSLDPAAGGTQYF
TRBV19	NA	NA	TRBJ2-3	TGTGCCAGTAGTATAGATGGGGGATATACGCAGTATTTT	CASSIDGGYTQYF
TRBV5-1	once	NA	TRBJ1-3	TGCGCCAGCAGCTTGGAGGTGCAGAGCTCTGGAAACACCATATATTTT	CASSLEVQSSGNTIYF
TRBV6-1	NA	TRBD1	TRBJ1-2	TGTGCCACCAGGGGGACAGCTAACTATGGCTACACCTTC	CATRGTANYGYTF
TRBV29-1	NA	NA	TRBJ2-1	TGCAGCGGTGGGGTATCGGCGCACACTGAGCAGTTCTTC	CSGGVSAHTEQFF